Below are 10 T cell receptor beta chains sequenced from a single sample in a study of shared clonotypes between healthy human individuals (TCRdb year 2020). The library was made by the immunoSEQ multiplex PCR assay. Entries here come from immuneACCESS through TCRdb and include only in-frame sequences with V and J called. Some clones fail to appear in such tables; in the studies checked, an unresolved V gene covers under half of the shortfall, and the cause of the remainder is unknown. This sample has 2 million to 2.5 million clones in its table, and just over 90% of those were observed once. The ten largest clones add up to 0.35% to 0.5% of the sample. Sequencing was performed on naive CD4+ T cells from PBMCs. In light of the paper, this sample's cell subset or site label describes: CD45RA+ positively selected. Source of these receptors: a man younger than 35 in good health. Some clones in this sample may be carry-over from other donors' samples.

The chain couples TRBV14 to TRBJ1-5; D is unclear. The ends were cut back, 10 bases at V and 4 bases at J, with 17 bases in the middle. Germline V gene lookup returns CDR1 SGHDN and CDR2 FVKESK. The length of the CDR3 is 14 residues. The CDR3 DNA reads TGTGCCATCTCCCAGCGACGGCCAAATCAGCCCCAGCATTTT. It codes for CAISQRRPNQPQHF.

The chain has TRBV5-1 and TRBJ2-3, with 9 bases fitting TRBD2. The CDR3 has 16 amino acids. Germline assignment: CDR1 SGHRS and CDR2 YFSETQ. V lost 4 bases, J lost 2 bases, and 8 bases stayed unmatched. DNA of the CDR3: TGCGCCAGCAGCGACCTACTAGCGGGCCTCACAGATACGCAGTATTTT. Translated, it gives CASSDLLAGLTDTQYF.

The gene calls are TRBV5-1 and TRBJ1-2, with D unclear. With 0 bases removed from V and 8 bases from J, the gap between germline ends came to 11 bases. This CDR3 has 13 amino acids. Per germline, CDR1 SGHRS and CDR2 YFSETQ. CDR3 DNA sequence: TGCGCCAGCAGCTTGGAGCCCTCGGGGGGCTACACCTTC. Amino acids: CASSLEPSGGYTF.

The V and J genes are TRBV29-1 and TRBJ2-1, with 12 bases fitting TRBD2. CDR3 length equals 14 residues. Germline CDR1 is SQVTM and CDR2 is ANQGSEA. Trimming at V came to 4 bases and at J to 7 bases, leaving 5 bases not matched to a gene. Here the CDR3 DNA reads TGCAGCGTTGGAGGACTAGCGGGATCGAATGAGCAGTTCTTC. Protein: CSVGGLAGSNEQFF.

The V and J genes are TRBV18 and TRBJ2-7; 10 positions match TRBD1. Germline CDR1 KGHSH, CDR2 LQKENI. The CDR3 sequence is 15 residues long. V shed 6 bases, J shed 5 bases, and the junction held 10 bases outside the gene matches. The CDR3, as DNA: TGTGCCAGCTCGGGCGCCGGGACAGGGGTCCACGAGCAGTACTTC. Amino acid sequence: CASSGAGTGVHEQYF.

This sequence joins TRBV5-1 and TRBJ1-1; 7 bases are a match to TRBD1. The CDR3 totals 14 residues. Looked up from germline, CDR1 is SGHRS and CDR2 is YFSETQ. J lost 3 bases, V lost 4 bases, and 6 bases had no gene match. The CDR3 loop reads CASSRPDRDTEAFF. The DNA of the CDR3 is TGCGCCAGCAGCCGTCCCGACAGGGACACTGAAGCTTTCTTT.

The V and J genes are TRBV6-6 and TRBJ2-1, with 9 nucleotides matching TRBD1. The V segment lost 5 bases and the J segment 0 bases; nucleotides outside the gene matches: 2. The CDR3 length is 15 residues. CDR1 and CDR2 from the germline V gene are MNHNY and SVGAGI (reference sequence). DNA of the CDR3: TGTGCCAGCAGTAAGACAGGGGGCTCCTACAATGAGCAGTTCTTC. Protein product: CASSKTGGSYNEQFF.

V gene TRBV27 combines with J gene TRBJ2-7; D is uncertain. The germline V and J ends were trimmed by 5 bases and 7 bases, with 9 bases remaining between them. The CDR3 has 11 residues. In germline, CDR1 is MNHEY, CDR2 SMNVEV (reference sequence). The CDR3 nucleotides are TGTGCCAGCAGTAATCTTCGGGAGCAGTACTTC. It specifies CASSNLREQYF.

The chain combines TRBV10-1 with TRBJ2-1, with D possibly being TRBD2 (5 bases). Germline CDR1 reads WNHNN; CDR2 reads SYGVQD (reference sequence). The germline V and J ends were trimmed by 1 base and 3 bases, with 13 bases remaining between them. The CDR3 consists of 16 residues. This CDR3 is CASSEFRGSSYNEQFF. As DNA, the CDR3 is TGCGCCAGCAGTGAGTTTCGGGGATCAAGCTACAATGAGCAGTTCTTC.

This chain connects TRBV11-2 to TRBJ1-2; D is uncertain. V was pared by 0 bases and J by 8 bases, with 10 bases between. The CDR3 runs to 13 residues. Looked up from germline, CDR1 is SGHAT and CDR2 is FQNNGV. CDR3 protein: CASSLDGFWGYTF. CDR3 in DNA: TGTGCCAGCAGCTTAGATGGGTTCTGGGGCTACACCTTC.